The source of this T cell receptor (beta chain) is a study of blood T cell repertoires in COVID-19. Overall study: Sources were T cells, B-cell-depleted T cells, or PBMCs; the material itself was cDNA or gDNA.

The CDR3 extends over 16 amino acids. CDR1 is SGDLS, CDR2 YYNGEE, per germline. Losses at the gene ends were 2 bases for V and 3 bases for J; bases not matched to a gene: 8. Authors' processing steps: It was from reference gene primer amplification that nucleated cell counts were estimated. The repertoire was sequenced with immunoSEQ multiplex PCR; TCRdb's copy has only in-frame clones and lacks some. V and J calls and clone size follow that table, whereas D and trimming were derived from the DNA. Of 180,000 or so clones in the sample, 80% to 90% are singletons; the top ten hold less than 9%. The sequence was collected from a man in his forties or fifties who had recovered from COVID-19. The chain has TRBV9 and TRBJ2-7; 10 positions match TRBD1. The sample taken for sequencing was peripheral blood. The CDR3 sequence: CASSVTGTGVIYEQYF. CDR3 bases: TGTGCCAGCAGCGTTACCGGGACAGGGGTTATCTACGAGCAGTACTTC.